These 14 T cell receptor beta chains were sequenced from one sample in a study of long-term antiretroviral therapy in people with HIV. Samples were assayed with immunoSEQ v3.0 at survey level. The protocol was immunoSEQ multiplex PCR, while the TCRdb copy is restricted to in-frame clones and leaves out a portion. The sample consists of 30,000 to 40,000 clones, approximately 86% of them appearing once. The specimen was unsorted PBMCs, collected just before starting antiretroviral therapy. Receptors originate from a young woman with HIV.

The chain uses TRBV7-9 and TRBJ1-2, with D unclear. Germline V CDR1 and CDR2: SEHNR, FQNEAQ (reference sequence). V was shortened by 5 bases and J by 0 bases, with 7 bases between the two germline ends. This CDR3 region has 13 residues. CDR3 loop: CASSHGTNYGYTF. CDR3 coding DNA: TGTGCCAGCAGCCATGGGACTAACTATGGCTACACCTTC.

This sequence joins TRBV6-5 and TRBJ2-2; D is undetermined. This CDR3 is 14 amino acids long. With 4 bases removed from V and 0 bases from J, the gap between germline ends came to 6 bases. Germline V gene sequence: CDR1 MNHEY, CDR2 SVGAGI. CDR3 residues: CASSLGPNTGELFF. CDR3 coding DNA: TGTGCCAGCAGTTTGGGTCCGAACACCGGGGAGCTGTTTTTT.

This rearrangement joins TRBV9 to TRBJ2-7, with 8 bases matching TRBD2. The V segment lost 3 bases and the J segment 2 bases; nucleotides outside the gene matches: 4. The CDR3 is 14 amino acids. Germline V lookup: CDR1 SGDLS, CDR2 YYNGEE. CDR3 bases: TGTGCCAGCAGCGCTCCCGGGAGGGCCTACGAGCAGTACTTC. Translated: CASSAPGRAYEQYF. The variable domain in full, with the rest retrieved from reference TRBV9 and TRBJ2-7, is DSGVTQTPKHLITATGQRVTLRCSPRSGDLSVYWYQQSLDQGLQFLIQYYNGEERAKGNILERFSAQQFPDLHSELNLSSLELGDSALYFCASSAPGRAYEQYFGPGTRLTVT.

This clone turned up a few times. This rearrangement joins TRBV7-6 to TRBJ1-1; no clear D. The V gene lost 5 bases and the J gene lost 4 bases, with 11 bases spanning the gap. This CDR3 is built from 13 residues. Germline CDR1 and CDR2: SGHVS and FNYEAQ. The chain's CDR3 is CASSPPGGTEAFF. The CDR3 coding sequence is TGTGCCAGCAGCCCCCCAGGTGGCACTGAAGCTTTCTTT.

This clone occurred a few times. The rearrangement links TRBV20-1 to TRBJ1-1, with D possibly TRBD1 on 5 matching bases. The CDR3 runs to 11 residues. Germline CDR1 reads DFQATT; CDR2 reads SNEGSKA (reference sequence). Trimming left V 6 bases short and J 6 bases short, with 11 bases between. For the CDR3, the DNA is TGCAGTGCAGGGGATAGGGCTGAAGCTTTCTTT. Amino acid sequence: CSAGDRAEAFF.

This CDR3 reads CASSPGTGQYEQYF. CDR3 nucleotides: TGTGCCAGCTCACCAGGAACAGGACAATACGAGCAGTACTTC. The J gene is TRBJ2-7, the V gene TRBV18; the D gene is possibly TRBD1 (5 bases). Germline CDR1 is KGHSH and CDR2 is LQKENI. CDR3 length: 14 amino acids. Trimming took 2 bases from V and 4 from J, leaving 12 bases between them.

This chain uses TRBV6-5 with TRBJ1-5; the match to TRBD1 covers 9 bases. V lost 10 bases, J lost 3 bases, and 10 bases stayed unmatched. The CDR3 contains 15 residues. CDR1 is MNHEY, CDR2 SVGAGI, per germline. DNA of the CDR3: TGTGCCACCAAACCGGGACAGGGCTTCAATCAGCCCCAGCATTTT. It translates to CATKPGQGFNQPQHF.

V usage is TRBV9 and J usage is TRBJ2-7; D gene unclear. CDR3 size: 14 residues. V shed 4 bases and J shed 0 bases, with 11 bases lying between them. Germline CDR1 reads SGDLS; CDR2 reads YYNGEE. The CDR3 protein is CASSRAVGSYEQYF. The DNA for the CDR3 is TGTGCCAGCAGCAGAGCAGTTGGCTCCTACGAGCAGTACTTC.

V is TRBV9 and J is TRBJ1-5, with D maybe TRBD1 (5 bases). V was pared by 1 base and J by 7 bases, with 12 bases between. Germline assignment: CDR1 SGDLS and CDR2 YYNGEE. The CDR3 contains 14 residues. The CDR3 nucleotides read TGTGCCAGCAGCGTACGTGGAGGGGAACAGCCCCAGCATTTT. Translation: CASSVRGGEQPQHF.

The rearrangement links TRBV19 to TRBJ2-1, with TRBD2 identical over 7 bases. The CDR3 covers 16 residues. In germline, CDR1 is LNHDA, CDR2 SQIVND (reference sequence). V gave up 10 bases and J gave up 7 bases; unmatched junction bases: 19. This CDR3 is CATSSWAGRPLNEQFF. The CDR3 DNA reads TGTGCCACCTCCTCGTGGGCCGGGAGGCCACTTAATGAGCAGTTCTTC.

The J gene is TRBJ1-3, the V gene TRBV28; TRBD1 is a possible D gene (6 bases). The V gene lost 2 bases and the J gene lost 4 bases, with 12 bases spanning the gap. This CDR3 spans 15 amino acids. Germline V CDR1 and CDR2: MDHEN, SYDVKM. CDR3 residues: CASSLRGASGNTIYF. The CDR3 nucleotides are TGTGCCAGCAGTTTAAGGGGGGCATCGGGAAACACCATATATTTT.

This sequence joins TRBV10-3 and TRBJ1-1; 7 bases fit TRBD1. Germline values: CDR1 ENHRY, CDR2 SYGVKD. V shed 4 bases, J shed 8 bases, and the junction held 1 base outside the gene matches. This CDR3 is built from 11 residues. CDR3 DNA sequence: TGTGCCATCAGTGCGGGACAGGAAGCTTTCTTT. Translated, it gives CAISAGQEAFF.

This clone was seen a handful of times. V gene TRBV5-1 combines with J gene TRBJ1-5; D is unresolved. The CDR3 length is 10 residues. Trimming left V 4 bases short and J 5 bases short, with 1 base between. Germline loops: CDR1 SGHRS, CDR2 YFSETQ. This CDR3 reads CASSHQPQHF. In DNA, the CDR3 is TGCGCCAGCAGCCATCAGCCCCAGCATTTT.

This clone was counted a single time. The chain combines TRBV5-6 with TRBJ2-5; 13 bases line up with TRBD2. The germline V gene has CDR1 SGHDT and CDR2 YYEEEE. The CDR3 runs 15 residues. The trim removed 4 bases at V and 3 bases at J, leaving 3 bases unmatched. Here the CDR3 reads CASSTGLAGKETQYF. The CDR3 DNA sequence: TGTGCCAGCAGCACGGGACTAGCGGGGAAAGAGACCCAGTACTTC.